A selection of T cell receptor beta chains follows, all from one sample in a study of cytomegalovirus exposure and HLA in healthy donors. Repertoires were generated with immunoSEQ multiplex PCR, while TCRdb's copy carries only in-frame clones and drops some. The data show about 160,000 clones, with almost 80% seen just once and over 1.1% held by the top ten. Sequenced sample: PBMCs. These receptors were taken from a male donor in good health and CMV-seronegative. Both conserved end residues are part of each CDR3.

v_gene	j_gene	CDR3aa
TRBV5-1	TRBJ2-3	CASSEDSGRADTQYF
TRBV6-6	TRBJ2-3	CASSNADTQYF
TRBV7-8	TRBJ1-1	CASSARVNTEAFF
TRBV5-4	TRBJ2-1	CASSLGGASGQNYNEQFF
TRBV28	TRBJ2-7	CASSLQVGGEQYF
TRBV6-5	TRBJ1-4	CASRQQGRNEKLFF
TRBV7-2	TRBJ2-7	CASSRAGMGGSEQYF
TRBV5-4	TRBJ2-7	CASSLGGLAATYEQYF
TRBV5-8	TRBJ1-2	CASSLGQASYGYTF
TRBV28	TRBJ1-1	CASTRTGGNIEAFF
TRBV5-1	TRBJ1-1	CASSMTGRTEAFF
TRBV27	TRBJ1-1	CASSLSTGVNTEAFF
TRBV18	TRBJ2-3	CASSPTSGTDTQYF
TRBV6-6	TRBJ2-1	CASRPTGTTYNEQFF
TRBV6-1	TRBJ1-5	CASSEGGWGQPQHF
TRBV2	TRBJ2-1	CASARLAGGRYNEQFF
TRBV7-2	TRBJ2-1	CASSLGRGDPEQFF
TRBV9	TRBJ1-2	CASSVALGGYGYTF
TRBV7-3	TRBJ2-3	CASSFGGTDTQYF
TRBV5-8	TRBJ2-1	CASSGAGVDNEQFF
TRBV9	TRBJ2-7	CASSGQTYEQYF
TRBV11-2	TRBJ1-2	CASSIPGTGRYGYTF
TRBV5-6	TRBJ2-7	CASSFSAGPNSYEQYF